These T cell receptor beta chains were read from a single sample in a study of shared clonotypes between healthy human individuals. This table comes from immunoSEQ multiplex PCR, and its TCRdb copy is limited to in-frame clones, with some not included. The table shows 950,000 to 1,300,000 clones, with under 80% occurring only once. The material sequenced was memory CD4+ T cells sorted from blood. Receptors originate from a man aged 18 to 30 in good health. Both conserved end residues are part of each CDR3. The D gene is left open where the match is weak. Size is omitted from some rows. Given values are once, few, many or a class for expanded clones.

CDR3	DNA	V	J	D	size
CAISDDGDTQYF	TGTGCCATCAGTGATGATGGAGATACGCAGTATTTT	TRBV10-3	TRBJ2-3	NA	NA
CAIRMDRSYGYTF	TGTGCCATCAGGATGGACAGGAGTTATGGCTACACCTTC	TRBV10-3	TRBJ1-2	TRBD1	NA
CASSLVAYEQYF	TGTGCCAGCAGCTTAGTCGCCTACGAGCAGTACTTC	TRBV5-6	TRBJ2-7	NA	once
CASSVTVSNPPQHF	TGTGCCAGCAGTGTGACAGTTAGCAATCCTCCCCAGCATTTT	TRBV6-1	TRBJ1-5	NA	NA
CASSQVLGGPYGYTF	TGCGCCAGCAGCCAGGTACTCGGAGGCCCCTATGGCTACACCTTC	TRBV4-1	TRBJ1-2	NA	NA
CASSEWAVSNQPQHF	TGCGCCAGCAGTGAGTGGGCAGTGAGCAATCAGCCCCAGCATTTT	TRBV10-1	TRBJ1-5	NA	few
CASSLAGTGGDYGYTF	TGCGCCAGCAGCTTGGCTGGGACAGGGGGCGACTATGGCTACACCTTC	TRBV5-1	TRBJ1-2	TRBD1	NA
CASSSTGGAGSPLHF	TGCGCCAGCAGCTCGACAGGGGGTGCCGGTTCACCCCTCCACTTT	TRBV5-1	TRBJ1-6	TRBD1	NA
CASLRDPNTEAFF	TGTGCCAGCCTGAGGGATCCGAACACTGAAGCTTTCTTT	TRBV5-5	TRBJ1-1	NA	NA
CASSPPRSSLLHF	TGTGCCAGCAGCCCTCCCCGATCCTCGCTCCTCCACTTT	TRBV7-9	TRBJ1-6	NA	few
CASSLSRLAAPDTQYF	TGTGCCAGCAGCTTGTCGCGACTAGCGGCTCCAGATACGCAGTATTTT	TRBV7-2	TRBJ2-3	TRBD2	NA